The clone carrying this T cell receptor beta chain was observed a handful of times. What it recognizes is unknown. The data were obtained in a study of T cells after yellow fever vaccination. Study findings and constraints: Of the clonotypes, a small share occurred in both CD4 and CD8 compartments. Though weaker, the secondary response peaked faster, on day 5 versus 15. From the bulk population, abundant clonotypes could contaminate and appear within FACS-sorted repertoires.

A process of 5'RACE template switching, which added a universal primer site and UMIs, was used to make TCR cDNA. Using its own MiXCR run on the 5' RACE reads, TCRdb lists one record per CDR3 protein. The sample yields under 700,000 distinct CDR3 sequences, around 16% seen once. Sequencing used PBMCs, obtained around 5 days after the first yellow fever vaccination. The TCR comes from a man between 18 and 35 years old who received the YFV17D yellow fever vaccine.

Here the CDR3 DNA reads TGTGCCAGCAACCTCCGGCTAGCGGGGGGATACAATGAGCAGTTCTTC. Translating it yields CASNLRLAGGYNEQFF. The J gene is TRBJ2-1, the V gene TRBV5-5; 11 bases agree with TRBD2. J was trimmed by 4 bases and V by 6 bases; bases with no gene match: 9. The CDR3 runs 16 residues. CDR1 is SGHKS and CDR2 is YYEKEE in the germline V gene (reference sequence).